This T cell receptor beta chain was obtained from a study of vaccination and CD4 T cells after COVID-19. The Oncomine TCR Beta short-read assay sequenced DNA from cultured CD4+ T cells. Using its own MiXCR run on the PCR reads, TCRdb lists one record per CDR3 protein. The table shows around 26,000 distinct CDR3 sequences, with roughly 64% occurring only once. Details on this clonotype: Its target is not known.

The treatment: roughly 11-day PBMC culture with coronavirus spike peptide pools or control peptides (ViraFEST assay). V trimming: 2 bases; J trimming: 4 bases; junction bases outside the gene matches: 3. The CDR3 contains 15 residues. CDR1 and CDR2 (germline): SGHTA, FQGNSA. The sequencing input was CD4+ T cells from blood, cultured in vitro. V is TRBV7-2 and J is TRBJ2-1; 9 positions agree with TRBD2. The clonotype originates from a human donor who had recovered from COVID-19. The CDR3 sequence is CASSLLAGTYNEQFF. The CDR3, as DNA: TGTGCCAGCAGCTTACTAGCGGGAACGTACAATGAGCAGTTCTTC.